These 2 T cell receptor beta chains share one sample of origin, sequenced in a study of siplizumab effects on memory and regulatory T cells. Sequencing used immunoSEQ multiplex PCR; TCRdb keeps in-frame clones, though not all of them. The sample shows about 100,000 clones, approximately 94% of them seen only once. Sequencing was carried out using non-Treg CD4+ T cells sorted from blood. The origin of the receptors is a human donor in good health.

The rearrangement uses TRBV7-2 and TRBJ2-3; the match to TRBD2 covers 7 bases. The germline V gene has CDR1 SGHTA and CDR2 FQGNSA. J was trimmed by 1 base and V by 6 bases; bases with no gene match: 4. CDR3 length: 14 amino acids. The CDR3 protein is CASSPSGGTDTQYF. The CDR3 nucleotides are TGTGCCAGCAGTCCCAGCGGGGGCACAGATACGCAGTATTTT. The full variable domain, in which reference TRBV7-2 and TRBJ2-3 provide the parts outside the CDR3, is GAGVSQSPSNKVTEKGKDVELRCDPISGHTALYWYRQSLGQGLEFLIYFQGNSAPDKSGLPSDRFSAERTGGSVSTLTIQRTQQEDSAVYLCASSPSGGTDTQYFGPGTRLTVL.

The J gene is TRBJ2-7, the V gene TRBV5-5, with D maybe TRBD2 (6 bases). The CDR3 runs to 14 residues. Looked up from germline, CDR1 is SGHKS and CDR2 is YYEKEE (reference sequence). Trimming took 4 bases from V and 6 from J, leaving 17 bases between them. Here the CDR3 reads CASSPRRDFLEQYF. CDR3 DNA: TGTGCCAGCAGCCCCCGCCGGGACTTCCTCGAGCAGTACTTC. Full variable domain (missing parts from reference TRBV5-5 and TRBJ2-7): DAGVTQSPTHLIKTRGQQVTLRCSPISGHKSVSWYQQVLGQGPQFIFQYYEKEERGRGNFPDRFSARQFPNYSSELNVNALLLGDSALYLCASSPRRDFLEQYFGPGTRLTVT.